Given below is one T cell receptor (beta chain) in context. This sample was included in a study of control samples from healthy donors and cancer patients. Produced via immunoSEQ multiplex PCR; TCRdb's table is partial and in-frame only. The sample yields 70,000 to 95,000 clones, about 90% seen once. The TCR sequence derives from a man aged 45 to 65 in good health. The specimen was blood.

The DNA for the CDR3 is TGTGCCAGAAGCTTGGAGGCGAGGGGATCGGGGCTGGGGTCCTACGAGCAGTACTTC. Translating it yields CARSLEARGSGLGSYEQYF. The rearrangement links TRBV5-3 to TRBJ2-7; either TRBD1 or TRBD2 may fit D (5 bases each). TRBV5-3 falls under the ORF class, with uncertain function. This CDR3 contains 19 residues. The ends were cut back, 0 bases at V and 1 base at J, with 23 bases in the middle.